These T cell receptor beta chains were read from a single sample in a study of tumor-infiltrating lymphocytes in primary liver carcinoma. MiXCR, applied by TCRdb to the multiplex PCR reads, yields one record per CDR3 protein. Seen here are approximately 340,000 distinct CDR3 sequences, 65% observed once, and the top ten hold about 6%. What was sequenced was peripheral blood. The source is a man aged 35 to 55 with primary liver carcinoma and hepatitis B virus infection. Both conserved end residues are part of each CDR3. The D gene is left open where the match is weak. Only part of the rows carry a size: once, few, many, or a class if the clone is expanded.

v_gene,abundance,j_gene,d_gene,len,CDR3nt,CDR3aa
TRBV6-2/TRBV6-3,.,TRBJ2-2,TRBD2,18,TGTGCCAGCAGCTCCGGACTAGCGGGAGTAGGGAATATCGGGGAGCTGTTTTTT,CASSSGLAGVGNIGELFF
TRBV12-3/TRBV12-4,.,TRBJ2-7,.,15,TGTGCCAGCGGTTTATGGGTTCAGGGGACCTACGAGCAGTATTTC,CASGLWVQGTYEQYF
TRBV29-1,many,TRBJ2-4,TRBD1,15,TGCAGCGTTGAATGGGGGGACAGGGAAATAGACATTCAGTACTTC,CSVEWGDREIDIQYF
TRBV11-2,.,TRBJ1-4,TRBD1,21,TGTGCCAGCGGCTTAAGGTTAATAATCGGACAGGGCTTTGCGATTGATGAAAAACTGTTTTTT,CASGLRLIIGQGFAIDEKLFF
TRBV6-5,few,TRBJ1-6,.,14,TGTGCCAGCAGTGGGAGTTTTGTCGATTCACCCCTCCACTTT,CASSGSFVDSPLHF
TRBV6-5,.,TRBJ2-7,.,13,TGTGCCAGCGGTTACTCGACAGGTTACGGGCAGTACTTC,CASGYSTGYGQYF
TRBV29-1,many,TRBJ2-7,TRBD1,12,TGCAGCGGAGGGGACAGCTCCTACGAGCAGTACTTC,CSGGDSSYEQYF
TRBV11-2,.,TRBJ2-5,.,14,TGTGTCAGCAGGGAGGGACATGGAGAAGAGACCCAGTACTTC,CVSREGHGEETQYF
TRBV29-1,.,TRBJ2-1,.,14,TGCAGCGCTGAAGTCCCCTGCTTGGAGGATGAGCAGTTCTTC,CSAEVPCLEDEQFF
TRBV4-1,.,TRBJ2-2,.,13,TGCGCCATCAGTCTAAGCGCCCGCGGGGAGCTGTTTTTT,CAISLSARGELFF
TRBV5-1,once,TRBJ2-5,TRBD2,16,TGCGCCAGCAGCGGGACTAGCGGAAGTAACGGGGATACCCAGTACTTC,CASSGTSGSNGDTQYF
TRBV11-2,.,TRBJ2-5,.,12,TGTGCCAGCAGCTTAGGCCAAGAGACCCACTACTTT,CASSLGQETHYF
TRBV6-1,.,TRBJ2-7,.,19,TGTGCCAGCAGTGATACCTGGGGGGGACAGGCCCTAAATTCCTACGAGCAGTACTTC,CASSDTWGGQALNSYEQYF
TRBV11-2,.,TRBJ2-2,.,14,TGTGCCAGCAGACCTCAGTACAGGGCCGGGGAGCTGTTTTTT,CASRPQYRAGELFF
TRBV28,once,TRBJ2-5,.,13,TGTGTCAGCAGTTTGTCCGACCCTGAGACCCAGTACTTC,CVSSLSDPETQYF
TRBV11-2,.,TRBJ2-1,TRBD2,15,TGTGCCAGCAGCTTAGGAGGGACTAGCGTAAATTGGCAGTTCTTC,CASSLGGTSVNWQFF
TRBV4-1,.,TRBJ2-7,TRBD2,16,TGCGCCAGCAGCCAAGCCGGGACTAGCGGGACCTACGTGCAGTACTTC,CASSQAGTSGTYVQYF
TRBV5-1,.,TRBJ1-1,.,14,TGCGCCAGCACCCTGACAGGACCGAACACTGAAGCTTTCTTT,CASTLTGPNTEAFF
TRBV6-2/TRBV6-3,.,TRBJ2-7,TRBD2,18,TGTGCCAGCAGTTACTCAAAGGGACTAGCGGGAGCAACCTACGAGCAGTACTTC,CASSYSKGLAGATYEQYF
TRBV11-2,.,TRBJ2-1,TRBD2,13,TGTACCAGCAGGCGACTAGCGCGGTATGAGCGGTTCTTC,CTSRRLARYERFF
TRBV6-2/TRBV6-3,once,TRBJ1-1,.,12,TGTGCCAGCAAAGACTCGGCCACTGAAGTTTTCTTT,CASKDSATEVFF
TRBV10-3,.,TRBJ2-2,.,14,TGTGCCATCGGTGAGTCGACCTTTTACGGGGAGCTGTTTTTC,CAIGESTFYGELFF
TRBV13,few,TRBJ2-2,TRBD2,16,TGTGCCAGCAGCTTAGGCCGGGTAGCGGGAGCCGGGGAGCTGTTTTTT,CASSLGRVAGAGELFF
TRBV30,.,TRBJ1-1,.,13,TGTGCCTGGACAGAACACATGAACACTGAAGCTTTCTTT,CAWTEHMNTEAFF